A selection of T cell receptor beta chains follows, all from one sample in a study of T cells in Graves' hyperthyroidism and ophthalmopathy. TCRdb called the multiplex PCR reads again in MiXCR, with one record for every CDR3 protein. The data show under 250,000 distinct CDR3 sequences, about a sixth seen once. Source material: blood. Source of these receptors: a woman in her forties or fifties with Graves' hyperthyroidism. Each CDR3 is given with its conserved first and last residue.

J	V	CDR3
TRBJ1-2	TRBV7-9	CASSLGISGYGYTF
TRBJ1-2	TRBV9	CASSVATGTGGDGYTF
TRBJ2-7	TRBV6-1	CASREDAREQYF
TRBJ2-6	TRBV5-1	CASSFQGAAGANVLTF
TRBJ1-3	TRBV12-3/TRBV12-4	CASSDGTAPSLYF
TRBJ1-2	TRBV10-1	CASPTAVGPHGYTF
TRBJ2-1	TRBV27	CASSTGQGENEQFF
TRBJ2-7	TRBV12-3/TRBV12-4	CASSLGAGYEQYF
TRBJ2-5	TRBV19	CASSTRTRGQGAQETQYF
TRBJ1-5	TRBV19	CASSNTNSNQPQHF
TRBJ1-4	TRBV27	CASSLVGRRPSGEKLFF
TRBJ2-2	TRBV29-1	CSVESLAANTGELFF
TRBJ1-3	TRBV12-3/TRBV12-4	CASSLRHDGNTIYF
TRBJ1-1	TRBV19	CASSTNRGSNTEAFF
TRBJ2-7	TRBV12-3/TRBV12-4	CASSFETGVGEQYF
TRBJ2-7	TRBV20-1	CSATQQGYEQYF
TRBJ1-2	TRBV12-3/TRBV12-4	CASDGQNYGYTF
TRBJ1-4	TRBV5-1	CASSLGARVNEKLFF
TRBJ2-7	TRBV24-1	CATSDSRHYLPYEQYF
TRBJ1-2	TRBV6-1	CASSVGQGANPLGYTF
TRBJ1-5	TRBV29-1	CSVSTGAGQPQHF
TRBJ2-1	TRBV10-3	CAISESTFGLPSGNEQFF
TRBJ1-5	TRBV29-1	CSVPDRARNQPQHF
TRBJ1-1	TRBV6-1	CASSGRFIQKINGDTEAFF
TRBJ2-7	TRBV6-1	CASSAHSQASYEQYF
TRBJ1-4	TRBV10-3	CAISSPIGEKLFF
TRBJ2-7	TRBV12-5	CASGFQTGSSYEQYF
TRBJ2-4	TRBV29-1	CSARQALAKNIQYF
TRBJ2-5	TRBV30	CAWSASAAPVAQYF
TRBJ1-5	TRBV9	CASSVAESEPQHF
TRBJ1-2	TRBV9	CASSVARGGNGYTF
TRBJ2-5	TRBV6-2/TRBV6-3	CASSGSRVRGYF
TRBJ1-4	TRBV30	CAWSLGSGNEKLFF
TRBJ2-1	TRBV5-1	CASSLAASWVEQFF
TRBJ2-7	TRBV3-1	CASSQAGTMFEQYF
TRBJ1-5	TRBV6-1	CASTAYRGAGNQPQHF
TRBJ2-5	TRBV7-3	CASSLSREETQYF
TRBJ2-5	TRBV19	CASSITSGSWETQYF
TRBJ1-1	TRBV20-1	CSARDLGLINTEAFF
TRBJ2-5	TRBV30	CAWSGYNRLTQYF
TRBJ1-5	TRBV6-1	CASSDVQPQHF